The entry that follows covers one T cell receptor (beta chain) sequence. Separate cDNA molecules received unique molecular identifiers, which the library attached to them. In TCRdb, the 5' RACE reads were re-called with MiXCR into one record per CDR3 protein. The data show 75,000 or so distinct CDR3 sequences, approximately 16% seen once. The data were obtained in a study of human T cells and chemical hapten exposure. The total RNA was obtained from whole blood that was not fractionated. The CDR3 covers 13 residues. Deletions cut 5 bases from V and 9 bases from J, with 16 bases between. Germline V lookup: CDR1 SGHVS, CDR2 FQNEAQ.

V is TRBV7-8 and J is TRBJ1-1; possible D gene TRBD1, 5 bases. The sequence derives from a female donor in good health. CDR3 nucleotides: TGTGCCAGCAGCCTTCTTAAAGGGACCCAAGCTTTCTTT. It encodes CASSLLKGTQAFF.